Listed below are T cell receptor beta chains from one sample, sequenced in a study of blood T cells in healthy people across ages. MiXCR was run by TCRdb on the 5' RACE reads, yielding one entry per CDR3 protein. The table shows roughly 800,000 distinct CDR3 sequences, with about 62% occurring only once. The sequenced sample was blood. All receptors come from a young man in good health. CDR3s include the opening cysteine and the closing phenylalanine or tryptophan. D genes are given only for firm matches. Size is stated for part of the rows, as once, few or many counts, or as a class when the clone is expanded.

.	.	TRBV5-1	TRBJ2-1	CTSSLSGGSSYNEQFF	TGCACCAGCAGCTTGTCTGGTGGGAGCTCCTACAATGAGCAGTTCTTC
.	.	TRBV20-1	TRBJ2-1	CSARVTSSYNEQFF	TGCAGTGCTAGAGTCACTAGTTCCTACAATGAGCAGTTCTTC
.	.	TRBV6-5	TRBJ1-6	CASSRVTDSRSPLHF	TGTGCCAGCAGCCGCGTTACGGACAGTCGTTCACCCCTCCACTTT
TRBD1	.	TRBV7-2	TRBJ2-7	CASSLHRGLSAEQYF	TGTGCCAGCAGCTTACACAGGGGTTTATCGGCTGAGCAGTACTTC
.	.	TRBV27	TRBJ1-2	CASSPGHNYGYTF	TGTGCCAGCAGTCCGGGACACAATTATGGCTACACCTTC
.	.	TRBV7-2	TRBJ2-5	CASSMTGLGETQYF	TGTGCCAGCAGCATGACTGGTTTAGGGGAGACCCAGTACTTC
TRBD2	.	TRBV20-1	TRBJ2-7	CSARETSGPSYEQYF	TGCAGTGCTAGAGAAACTAGCGGGCCTTCCTACGAGCAGTACTTC
TRBD1	.	TRBV28	TRBJ2-3	CASSSGQALDTQYF	TGTGCCAGCAGTTCGGGACAGGCTTTAGATACGCAGTATTTT
.	once	TRBV3-1	TRBJ2-5	CASSQLSETQYF	TGTGCCAGCAGCCAACTTTCGGAGACCCAGTACTTC
.	.	TRBV14	TRBJ2-5	CASSRAGRETQYF	TGTGCCAGCAGCCGGGCGGGGAGGGAGACCCAGTACTTC
TRBD2	.	TRBV6-5	TRBJ2-7	CASSYSKWEGYEQYF	TGTGCCAGCAGTTACTCGAAATGGGAGGGCTACGAGCAGTACTTC
TRBD2	.	TRBV20-1	TRBJ2-1	CSAFPGLALNEQFF	TGCAGCGCTTTTCCGGGACTAGCTTTAAATGAGCAGTTCTTC
.	.	TRBV7-2	TRBJ2-7	CASSLEPGFSYEQYF	TGTGCCAGCAGCTTAGAGCCGGGTTTCTCCTACGAGCAGTACTTC
.	once	TRBV5-5	TRBJ1-2	CASSLGVDGKSTF	TGTGCCAGCAGCTTGGGAGTGGACGGGAAGAGCACCTTC
TRBD1	few	TRBV29-1	TRBJ2-1	CSATTGGWDWGQFF	TGCAGCGCCACCACAGGGGGCTGGGACTGGGGGCAGTTCTTC
.	few	TRBV3-1	TRBJ2-7	CASSQEHQTYEQYF	TGTGCCAGCAGCCAAGAACACCAAACCTACGAGCAGTACTTC
TRBD2	.	TRBV7-2	TRBJ2-3	CASRRGLAGVTDTQYF	TGTGCCAGCAGACGTGGACTAGCGGGGGTCACAGATACGCAGTATTTT
TRBD1	few	TRBV18	TRBJ2-7	CASSPGDRGLYEQYF	TGTGCCAGCTCACCGGGGGACAGGGGTCTTTACGAGCAGTACTTC
.	few	TRBV25-1	TRBJ2-7	CASSDSPTYEQYF	TGTGCCAGCAGTGACTCTCCTACCTACGAGCAGTACTTC
.	.	TRBV15	TRBJ2-1	CATSRGGGGPNEQFF	TGTGCCACCAGCAGAGGAGGGGGGGGACCCAATGAGCAGTTCTTC
TRBD2	few	TRBV7-2	TRBJ2-1	CASSLVGLAGGGSYNEQFF	TGTGCCAGCAGCTTAGTTGGACTAGCGGGAGGTGGGTCCTACAATGAGCAGTTCTTC
.	.	TRBV20-1	TRBJ2-5	CSGRGMETQYF	TGCAGTGGCCGCGGTATGGAGACCCAGTACTTC
.	.	TRBV18	TRBJ1-2	CASSPTGRRGYTF	TGTGCCAGCTCACCAACAGGGCGAAGGGGCTACACCTTC
TRBD2	once	TRBV29-1	TRBJ2-3	CSVDSSGGGDTQYF	TGCAGCGTTGATTCTAGCGGGGGAGGGGATACGCAGTATTTT
.	.	TRBV15	TRBJ2-1	CATSRERARSDEQFF	TGTGCCACCAGCAGAGAACGCGCGCGTTCGGATGAGCAGTTCTTC
.	few	TRBV7-2	TRBJ2-1	CASSPPEGQRNEQFF	TGTGCCAGCAGCCCCCCCGAGGGTCAAAGAAATGAGCAGTTCTTC
.	.	TRBV6-5	TRBJ1-2	CATMPTPRGGYTF	TGTGCCACCATGCCGACTCCTCGAGGGGGCTACACCTTC
.	.	TRBV29-1	TRBJ2-7	CSVEDREPEPYEQYF	TGCAGCGTTGAAGACCGAGAGCCCGAACCCTACGAGCAGTACTTC
TRBD1	.	TRBV28	TRBJ1-5	CASSSTGVSQPQHF	TGTGCCAGCAGTTCGACAGGGGTTTCCCAGCCCCAGCATTTT
.	.	TRBV7-3	TRBJ2-3	CASSPSGRGNTQYF	TGTGCCAGCAGCCCCTCGGGAAGGGGGAATACGCAGTATTTT
.	.	TRBV6-6	TRBJ2-7	CASSYAGETYEQYF	TGTGCCAGCAGTTACGCAGGGGAGACCTACGAGCAGTACTTC
.	.	TRBV30	TRBJ2-5	CARSTTTVEQYF	TGTGCCAGGAGTACCACTACGGTGGAGCAGTACTTC
TRBD1	.	TRBV20-1	TRBJ2-7	CSAVDRVNLGSAKYF	TGCAGCGCCGTTGACAGGGTGAACTTGGGGTCTGCGAAGTACTTC
TRBD1	few	TRBV29-1	TRBJ1-2	CSVTLVSRGYGYTF	TGCAGCGTAACCCTGGTGTCCAGGGGGTATGGCTACACCTTC
TRBD1	.	TRBV5-1	TRBJ1-6	CASSPGQGAVPLHF	TGCGCCAGCAGCCCCGGACAGGGGGCGGTGCCCCTCCACTTT
TRBD1	.	TRBV3-1	TRBJ1-2	CASSHGTGAYGYTF	TGTGCCAGCAGCCATGGGACAGGGGCCTATGGCTACACCTTC
.	.	TRBV24-1	TRBJ2-5	CATSEDQKAAETQYF	TGTGCCACCAGTGAAGACCAGAAGGCTGCTGAGACCCAGTACTTC
TRBD2	few	TRBV20-1	TRBJ2-7	CSARDLASGYYEQYF	TGCAGTGCTAGAGATCTTGCTAGCGGTTACTACGAGCAGTACTTC
TRBD2	.	TRBV7-2	TRBJ2-7	CASSEGLAAPYEQYF	TGTGCCAGCAGCGAAGGACTAGCGGCACCCTACGAGCAGTACTTC
.	.	TRBV18	TRBJ2-2	CASSPPYRNTGELFF	TGTGCCAGCTCACCACCGTACAGAAACACCGGGGAGCTGTTTTTT
.	.	TRBV4-2	TRBJ1-2	CASSQVGRFGYTF	TGTGCCAGCAGCCAAGTAGGGCGTTTTGGCTACACCTTC
.	.	TRBV28	TRBJ2-1	CASIMGASSYNEQFF	TGTGCCAGCATCATGGGGGCGAGCTCCTACAATGAGCAGTTCTTC
.	.	TRBV5-1	TRBJ2-4	CASSLGQGGAKNIQYF	TGCGCCAGCAGCTTGGGACAGGGAGGGGCCAAAAACATTCAGTACTTC
.	few	TRBV15	TRBJ2-5	CATSREGRGETQYF	TGTGCCACCAGCAGAGAAGGCAGGGGAGAGACCCAGTACTTC
TRBD2	.	TRBV19	TRBJ2-1	CASSPASGSYNEQFF	TGTGCCAGTAGTCCTGCTAGCGGATCCTACAATGAGCAGTTCTTC
.	.	TRBV20-1	TRBJ2-3	CSARIGRLDTQYF	TGCAGTGCTAGGATCGGGCGCCTAGATACGCAGTATTTT
.	once	TRBV7-2	TRBJ2-7	CASSLGPADQYF	TGTGCCAGCAGCTTAGGGCCCGCGGACCAGTACTTC
TRBD2	.	TRBV20-1	TRBJ2-7	CSAQTSGSFEQYF	TGCAGTGCTCAGACTAGCGGTTCGTTCGAGCAGTACTTC
.	many	TRBV29-1	TRBJ1-2	CSAYGGNGYTF	TGCAGCGCTTACGGGGGAAACGGCTACACCTTC
TRBD2	.	TRBV27	TRBJ2-1	CASERIPGGPGNEQFF	TGTGCCAGCGAACGTATTCCGGGGGGGCCAGGCAATGAGCAGTTCTTC